Each of the 23 T cell receptor beta chains below was sequenced from the same sample in a study of control samples from healthy donors and cancer patients. The data were produced by immunoSEQ multiplex PCR, yet TCRdb's version contains in-frame clones alone and is incomplete. The sample includes about 51,000 clones, approximately 89% of them seen just once. Material: PBMCs. All receptors come from a man aged 35 to 55 with colorectal cancer.

This clone was counted only a few times. V usage is TRBV30 and J usage is TRBJ2-7; tentatively, D is TRBD1 or TRBD2 (5 bases each). The V end was cut by 6 bases, the J end by 6 bases, with 21 bases between. Germline V gives CDR1 GTSNPN, CDR2 SVGIG (reference sequence). This CDR3 spans 14 amino acids. CDR3 sequence reads: CACVPQGAPSEQYF. DNA of the CDR3: TGTGCCTGCGTCCCCCAGGGAGCCCCCTCCGAGCAGTACTTC.

By sample fraction, this clone is medium-sized. The chain's CDR3 is CASSPQTGRSNQPQHF. For the CDR3, the DNA is TGTGCCAGTAGTCCCCAGACGGGCCGTAGCAATCAGCCCCAGCATTTT. The rearrangement uses TRBV19 and TRBJ1-5, with D unresolved. The V gene's germline CDR1 is LNHDA and CDR2 SQIVND (reference sequence). This CDR3 contains 16 residues. V dropped 5 bases and J dropped 0 bases, with 14 bases sitting between them.

This rearrangement joins TRBV29-1 to TRBJ2-7; 9 bases map to TRBD1. This CDR3 has 14 amino acids. V dropped 6 bases and J dropped 3; count of bases not matched to a gene: 9. Germline-derived CDR1 and CDR2 are SQVTM and ANQGSEA. Here the CDR3 DNA reads TGCAGCGTCTCCACCCCGGGACAGGGCTACGAGCAGTACTTC. It encodes CSVSTPGQGYEQYF.

V gene TRBV13 combines with J gene TRBJ2-2; possible D gene TRBD2, 5 bases. The CDR3 loop spans 14 amino acids. CDR1 and CDR2 (germline): PRHDT, FYEKMQ (reference sequence). Trimming removed 4 bases from V and 1 base from J, with 7 bases in between. For the CDR3, the DNA is TGTGCCAGCAGCTCCGGGATGAACACCGGGGAGCTGTTTTTT. Its translation is CASSSGMNTGELFF. Supplemented by reference TRBV13 and TRBJ2-2, the full variable domain reads AAGVIQSPRHLIKEKRETATLKCYPIPRHDTVYWYQQGPGQDPQFLISFYEKMQSDKGSIPDRFSAQQFSDYHSELNMSSLELGDSALYFCASSSGMNTGELFFGEGSRLTVL.

The CDR3 bases are TGTGCCAGTCGGAGCCGGGTCCCACGCACAGATACGCAGTATTTT. Translating it yields CASRSRVPRTDTQYF. J is TRBJ2-3 and V is TRBV19; no clear D gene. Trimming cost V 8 bases and J 1 base, with 16 bases left between them. Germline CDR1 reads LNHDA; CDR2 reads SQIVND (reference sequence). The CDR3 loop spans 15 amino acids.

The gene calls are TRBV5-1 and TRBJ1-4; no definite D call. The CDR3 loop spans 14 amino acids. The V end was cut by 0 bases, the J end by 5 bases, with 8 bases between. From germline, CDR1 is SGHRS and CDR2 YFSETQ. CDR3 residues: CASSLEGRNEKLFF. CDR3 nucleotides: TGCGCCAGCAGCTTGGAGGGCAGAAATGAAAAACTGTTTTTT.

This chain joins TRBV11-3 and TRBJ2-1; 7 bases fit TRBD2. Germline V lookup: CDR1 SGHNT, CDR2 YENEEA. V dropped 0 bases and J dropped 4; count of bases not matched to a gene: 9. CDR3 length equals 17 residues. The CDR3 sequence is CASSLDGLAALYNEQFF. The DNA of the CDR3 is TGTGCCAGCAGCTTAGACGGGCTAGCGGCCCTTTACAATGAGCAGTTCTTC. The complete variable domain, with remaining parts taken from reference TRBV11-3 and TRBJ2-1, reads EAGVVQSPRYKIIEKKQPVAFWCNPISGHNTLYWYLQNLGQGPELLIRYENEEAVDDSQLPKDRFSAERLKGVDSTLKIQPAELGDSAVYLCASSLDGLAALYNEQFFGPGTRLTVL.

The chain employs TRBV24-1 and TRBJ1-5, with unresolved D. CDR1 KGHDR and CDR2 SFDVKD come from the germline V gene. V lost 3 bases and J lost 3, with 17 bases in between. CDR3 length equals 17 residues. For the CDR3, the DNA is TGTGCCACCAGTGATCCCTCGGAGGGTTGGGACAATCAGCCCCAGCATTTT. Translation gives CATSDPSEGWDNQPQHF.

The chain recombines TRBV28 with TRBJ1-2, with D possibly matching TRBD1 (6 bases). The CDR3 spans 14 residues. V lost 6 bases and J 9 bases, leaving 20 bases between the germline ends. Germline-derived CDR1 and CDR2 are MDHEN and SYDVKM. Here the CDR3 reads CASRDLTGIPSYTF. DNA for the CDR3: TGTGCCAGCAGAGACCTAACAGGGATCCCGAGCTACACCTTC.

The chain carries TRBV6-6 and TRBJ2-1; 7 nucleotides align to TRBD2. V lost 7 bases, J lost 6 bases, and 6 bases stayed unmatched. Per germline, CDR1 MNHNY and CDR2 SVGAGI (reference sequence). The CDR3 sequence is 13 residues long. The CDR3 bases are TGTGCCAGCACCCGCGGGGGTGGCAATGAGCAGTTCTTC. This encodes CASTRGGGNEQFF.

The V and J genes are TRBV11-2 and TRBJ1-5; 7 nucleotides agree with TRBD1. Germline CDR1 SGHAT, CDR2 FQNNGV. V shed 6 bases and J 5 bases; nucleotides not matched to a gene: 4. The CDR3 is 13 amino acids. The CDR3 DNA reads TGTGCCAGCAGTGACAGGGTAGATCAGCCCCAGCATTTT. It encodes CASSDRVDQPQHF.

This clone was observed once. V gene TRBV5-4 combines with J gene TRBJ2-7; 9 positions match TRBD2. CDR3 size: 16 residues. The V gene end was trimmed by 2 bases and the J gene end by 1 base; junction bases not matched to a gene: 7. Looked up from germline, CDR1 is SGHNT and CDR2 is YYREEE (reference sequence). The CDR3 nucleotides read TGTGCCAGCAGCTTCACCTCGGGACTAGCTTCCTACGAGCAGTACTTC. Translation gives CASSFTSGLASYEQYF.

The chain is built from TRBV27 and TRBJ1-2; maybe TRBD1 (5 bases). Trimming took off 6 bases at V and 8 bases at J, with 19 bases between the two ends. The CDR3 is made up of 14 amino acids. Germline V lookup: CDR1 MNHEY, CDR2 SMNVEV (reference sequence). CDR3 in DNA: TGTGCCAGCAGCCTCCGGGACGGACTTTCGGGCTACACCTTC. This codes for CASSLRDGLSGYTF.

In this sample, this clone turned up once. The J gene is TRBJ1-1, the V gene TRBV27; a possible D gene is TRBD1 (6 bases). This CDR3 is 14 amino acids long. The germline CDR1 and CDR2 sequences are MNHEY and SMNVEV (reference sequence). The V gene lost 6 bases and the J gene lost 5 bases, with 16 bases spanning the gap. The DNA for the CDR3 is TGTGCCAGCAGACCCCCAGGGGTGGCTACTGAAGCTTTCTTT. Its protein product is CASRPPGVATEAFF.

This chain joins TRBV10-3 and TRBJ2-1; TRBD1 might be the D (5 bases). The CDR3 spans 14 residues. Trimming removed 3 bases at V and 7 bases at J, with 13 bases between. Per the germline V gene, CDR1 is ENHRY and CDR2 is SYGVKD. The CDR3 DNA sequence: TGTGCCATCAGTGACAACAGGAAAAAGAATGAGCAGTTCTTC. Translated, it gives CAISDNRKKNEQFF.

This chain links TRBV30 with TRBJ1-5; D gene ambiguous. The ends were cut back, 1 base at V and 4 bases at J, with 8 bases in the middle. The CDR3 runs 13 residues. Germline V gene data show CDR1 as GTSNPN and CDR2 as SVGIG (reference sequence). In DNA form, the CDR3 reads TGTGCCTGGAGTGCGGGGAAAAATCAGCCCCAGCATTTT. Translated, it gives CAWSAGKNQPQHF.

This chain joins TRBV27 and TRBJ2-7; the match to TRBD2 covers 12 bases. CDR3 size: 15 residues. Germline V gene lookup returns CDR1 MNHEY and CDR2 SMNVEV (reference sequence). V shed 6 bases and J 4 bases; nucleotides not matched to a gene: 7. CDR3 DNA: TGTGCCAGCAGCGTAGGACTAGCGGGGATATACGAGCAGTACTTC. It codes for CASSVGLAGIYEQYF.

The CDR3, as DNA: TGTGCCAGCAGCGCGGAGACAGGGGGGGAGACCCAGTACTTC. Its protein is CASSAETGGETQYF. The chain employs TRBV9 and TRBJ2-5, with 9 nucleotides matching TRBD1. The CDR3 contains 14 residues. Trimming cost V 3 bases and J 5 bases; bases outside gene matches: 5. Per the germline V gene, CDR1 is SGDLS and CDR2 is YYNGEE.

The chain couples TRBV3-1 (or the pseudogene TRBV3-2) to TRBJ2-7, with TRBD1 identical over 7 bases. The ends lost 5 bases at V and 4 bases at J; junction bases unmatched: 8. CDR1 is LGHDT and CDR2 is YNNKEL in the germline V gene (reference sequence). The CDR3 has 14 amino acids. The CDR3 nucleotides read TGTGCCAGCAGCTATCCGGGACAGAGTTACGAGCAGTACTTC. It yields the protein CASSYPGQSYEQYF.

The chain is built from TRBV9 and TRBJ2-7; no reliable D call. The CDR3 is made up of 16 amino acids. Germline CDR1 is SGDLS and CDR2 is YYNGEE. V was cut by 0 bases and J by 0 bases, with 13 bases left in between. CDR3 bases: TGTGCCAGCAGCGTAGGATTAGTTGGGAACTCCTACGAGCAGTACTTC. It yields the protein CASSVGLVGNSYEQYF. The full variable domain, rest sourced from reference TRBV9 and TRBJ2-7, is DSGVTQTPKHLITATGQRVTLRCSPRSGDLSVYWYQQSLDQGLQFLIQYYNGEERAKGNILERFSAQQFPDLHSELNLSSLELGDSALYFCASSVGLVGNSYEQYFGPGTRLTVT.

The chain links TRBV2 to TRBJ2-2; TRBD1 aligns across 12 bases. Germline CDR1 and CDR2: SNHLY and FYNNEI. V lost 3 bases to trimming and J lost 7 bases; unmatched junction nucleotides: 6. CDR3 length equals 16 residues. The CDR3 coding sequence is TGTGCCAGCAGTGATACCGGGACAGGGGGCTTCGGGGAGCTGTTTTTT. Encoded protein: CASSDTGTGGFGELFF.

This chain connects TRBV7-2 to TRBJ2-3; maybe TRBD1 (6 bases). Germline CDR1 is SGHTA and CDR2 is FQGNSA. The CDR3 is made up of 17 amino acids. Trimming took 1 base from V and 2 from J, leaving 16 bases between them. CDR3 region: CASSLVGQNSLTDTQYF. DNA of the CDR3: TGTGCCAGCAGCTTAGTCGGACAGAACAGCCTCACAGATACGCAGTATTTT.

The V call is TRBV6-6, the J call TRBJ1-6, with D possibly matching TRBD1 (6 bases). Trimming stripped 6 bases from V and 10 bases from J, with 13 bases between. CDR1 is MNHNY, CDR2 SVGAGI, per germline (reference sequence). This CDR3 is built from 13 residues. As DNA, the CDR3 is TGTGCCAGCAGGGAAGGGGGGAACTCACCCCTCCACTTT. It translates to CASREGGNSPLHF.